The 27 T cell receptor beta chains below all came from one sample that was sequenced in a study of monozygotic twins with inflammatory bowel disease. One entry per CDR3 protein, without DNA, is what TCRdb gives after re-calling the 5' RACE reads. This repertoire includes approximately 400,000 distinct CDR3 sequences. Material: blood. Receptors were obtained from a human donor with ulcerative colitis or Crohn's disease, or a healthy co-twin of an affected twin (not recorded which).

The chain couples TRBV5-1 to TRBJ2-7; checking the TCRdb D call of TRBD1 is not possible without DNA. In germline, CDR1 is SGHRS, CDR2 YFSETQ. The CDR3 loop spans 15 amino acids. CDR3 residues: CASSPVRDRAGEQYF. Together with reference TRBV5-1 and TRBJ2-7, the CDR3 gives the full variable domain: KAGVTQTPRYLIKTRGQQVTLSCSPISGHRSVSWYQQTPGQGLQFLFEYFSETQRNKGNFPGRFSGRQFSNSRSEMNVSTLELGDSALYLCASSPVRDRAGEQYFGPGTRLTVT.

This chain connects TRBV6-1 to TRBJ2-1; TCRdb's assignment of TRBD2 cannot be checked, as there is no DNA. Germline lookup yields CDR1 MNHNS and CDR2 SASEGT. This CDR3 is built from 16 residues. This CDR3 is CASSPQVAGSKNEQFF.

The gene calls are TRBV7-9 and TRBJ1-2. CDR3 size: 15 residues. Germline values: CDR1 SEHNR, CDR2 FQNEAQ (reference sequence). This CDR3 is CASSLLSVSGYGYTF.

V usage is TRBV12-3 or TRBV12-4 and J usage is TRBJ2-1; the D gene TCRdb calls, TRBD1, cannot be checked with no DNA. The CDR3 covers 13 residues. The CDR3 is CASSGTAYNEQFF.

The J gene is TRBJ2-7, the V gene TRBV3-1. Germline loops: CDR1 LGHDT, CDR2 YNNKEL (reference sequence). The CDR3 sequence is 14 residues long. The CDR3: CASSQTYSYYEQYF.

This chain's CDR3 is CASSLVGRNEETQYF. V and J are TRBV11-2 and TRBJ2-5; as DNA is missing, the TRBD1 call by TCRdb cannot be tested. The CDR3 has 15 residues. The germline gives CDR1 SGHAT, CDR2 FQNNGV.

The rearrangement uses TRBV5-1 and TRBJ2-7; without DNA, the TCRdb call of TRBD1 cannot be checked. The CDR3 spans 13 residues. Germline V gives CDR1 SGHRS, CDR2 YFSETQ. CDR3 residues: CASRADNGYEQYF.

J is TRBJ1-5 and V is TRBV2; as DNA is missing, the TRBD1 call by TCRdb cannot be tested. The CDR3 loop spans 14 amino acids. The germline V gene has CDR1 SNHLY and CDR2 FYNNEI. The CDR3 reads CASSGRDRGQPQHF.

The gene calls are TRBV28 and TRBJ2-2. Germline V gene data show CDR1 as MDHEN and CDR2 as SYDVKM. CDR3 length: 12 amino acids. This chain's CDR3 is CASTYNTGELFF. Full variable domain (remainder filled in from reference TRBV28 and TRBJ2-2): DVKVTQSSRYLVKRTGEKVFLECVQDMDHENMFWYRQDPGLGLRLIYFSYDVKMKEKGDIPEGYSVSREKKERFSLILESASTNQTSMYLCASTYNTGELFFGEGSRLTVL.

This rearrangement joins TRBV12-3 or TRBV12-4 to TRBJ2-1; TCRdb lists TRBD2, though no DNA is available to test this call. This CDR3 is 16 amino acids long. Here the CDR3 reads CASSLPTGAGGHEQFF.

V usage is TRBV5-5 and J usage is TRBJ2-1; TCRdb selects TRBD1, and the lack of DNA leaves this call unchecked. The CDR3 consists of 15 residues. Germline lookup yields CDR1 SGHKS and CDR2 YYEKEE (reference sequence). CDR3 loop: CASSPETGRYNEQFF.

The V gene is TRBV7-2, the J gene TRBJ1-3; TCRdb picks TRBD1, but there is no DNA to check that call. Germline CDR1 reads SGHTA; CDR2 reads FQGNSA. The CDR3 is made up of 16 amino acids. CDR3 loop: CASSLAEGSTGHTIYF.

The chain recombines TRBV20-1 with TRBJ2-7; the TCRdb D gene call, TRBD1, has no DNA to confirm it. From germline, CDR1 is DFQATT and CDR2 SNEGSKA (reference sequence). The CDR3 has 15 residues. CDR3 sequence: CSAPGDRGLSYEQYF.

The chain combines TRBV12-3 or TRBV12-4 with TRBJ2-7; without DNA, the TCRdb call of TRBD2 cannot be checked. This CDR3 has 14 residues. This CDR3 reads CASSASGSLSEQYF.

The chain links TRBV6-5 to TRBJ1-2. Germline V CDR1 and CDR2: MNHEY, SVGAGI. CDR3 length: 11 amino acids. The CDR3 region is CASSSRGMVTF.

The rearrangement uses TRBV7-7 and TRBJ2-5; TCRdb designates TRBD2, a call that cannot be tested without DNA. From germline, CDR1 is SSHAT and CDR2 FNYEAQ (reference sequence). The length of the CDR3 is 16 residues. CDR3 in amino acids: CASSPRTSGPSGTQYF.

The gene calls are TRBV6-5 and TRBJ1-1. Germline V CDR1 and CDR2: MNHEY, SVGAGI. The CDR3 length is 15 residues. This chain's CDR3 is CASSYEGDMNTEAFF.

The CDR3 is CASSSAGTRYF. J is TRBJ2-3 and V is TRBV6-2 or TRBV6-3. The CDR3 is 11 amino acids. Germline V gene lookup returns CDR1 MNHEY and CDR2 SVGEGT.

The CDR3 sequence: CASTPGRLAGPGDF. This sequence joins TRBV12-3 or TRBV12-4 and TRBJ2-3; there is no DNA to check the TCRdb D call of TRBD2. The length of the CDR3 is 14 residues.

The chain's CDR3 is CAWRPLGANYGYTF. This sequence joins TRBV30 and TRBJ1-2. The CDR3 spans 14 residues. Looked up from germline, CDR1 is GTSNPN and CDR2 is SVGIG (reference sequence).

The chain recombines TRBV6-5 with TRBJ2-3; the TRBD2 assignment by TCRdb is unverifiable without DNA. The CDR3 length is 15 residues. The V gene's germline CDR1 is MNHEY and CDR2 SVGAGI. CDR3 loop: CASSYQRSRTDTQYF.

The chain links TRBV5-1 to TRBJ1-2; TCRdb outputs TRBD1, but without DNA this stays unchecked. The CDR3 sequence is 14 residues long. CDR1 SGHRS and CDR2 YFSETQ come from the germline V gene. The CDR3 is CASSLEGEIYGYTF. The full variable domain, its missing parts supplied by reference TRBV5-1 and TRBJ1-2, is KAGVTQTPRYLIKTRGQQVTLSCSPISGHRSVSWYQQTPGQGLQFLFEYFSETQRNKGNFPGRFSGRQFSNSRSEMNVSTLELGDSALYLCASSLEGEIYGYTFGSGTRLTVV.

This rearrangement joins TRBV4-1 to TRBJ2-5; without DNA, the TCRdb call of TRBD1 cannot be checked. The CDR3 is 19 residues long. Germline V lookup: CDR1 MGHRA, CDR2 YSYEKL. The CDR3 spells CASSQESVLTGGPTETQYF.

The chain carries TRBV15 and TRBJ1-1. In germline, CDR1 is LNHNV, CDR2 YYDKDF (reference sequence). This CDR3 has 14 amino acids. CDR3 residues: CATSRDGGRAEAFF.

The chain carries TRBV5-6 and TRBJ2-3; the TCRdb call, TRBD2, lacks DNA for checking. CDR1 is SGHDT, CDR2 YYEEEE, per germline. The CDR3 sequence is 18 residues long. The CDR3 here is CASSLWGQLAGATDTQYF.

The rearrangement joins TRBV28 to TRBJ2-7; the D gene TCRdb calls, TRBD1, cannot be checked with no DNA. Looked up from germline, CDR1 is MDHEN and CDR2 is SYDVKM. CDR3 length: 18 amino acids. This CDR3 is CAIRTAFGQGGRGDEQYF.

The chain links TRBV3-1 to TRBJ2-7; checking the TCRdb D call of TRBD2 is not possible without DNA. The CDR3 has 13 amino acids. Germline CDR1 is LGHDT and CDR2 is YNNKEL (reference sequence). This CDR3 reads CASSRSSGSEQYF.